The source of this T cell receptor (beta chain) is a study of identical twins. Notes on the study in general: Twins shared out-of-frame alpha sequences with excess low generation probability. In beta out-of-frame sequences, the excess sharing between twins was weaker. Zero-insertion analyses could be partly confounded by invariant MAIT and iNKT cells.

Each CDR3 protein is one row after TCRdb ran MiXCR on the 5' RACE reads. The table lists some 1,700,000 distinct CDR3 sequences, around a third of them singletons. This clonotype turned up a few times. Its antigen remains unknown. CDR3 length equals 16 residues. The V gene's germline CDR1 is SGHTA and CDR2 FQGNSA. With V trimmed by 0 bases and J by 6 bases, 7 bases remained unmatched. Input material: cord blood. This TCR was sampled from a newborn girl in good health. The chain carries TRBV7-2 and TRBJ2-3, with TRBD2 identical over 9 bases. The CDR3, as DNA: TGTGCCAGCAGCTTAGCGTCTAGCGGGAAAAGGGATACGCAGTATTTT. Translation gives CASSLASSGKRDTQYF.